The 3 T cell receptor beta chains reported below all come from one sample, sequenced in a study of T cells after yellow fever vaccination. TCRdb called the 5' RACE reads again in MiXCR, with one record for every CDR3 protein. This table holds approximately 550,000 distinct CDR3 sequences, 13% found once. Sequences were derived from PBMCs, sampled on the day of the yellow fever booster vaccination. The receptors shown here come from a man aged 25-45 years who received the YFV17D yellow fever vaccine.

The genes are TRBV6-2 or TRBV6-3 and TRBJ2-1; D ambiguous. The CDR3 runs to 15 residues. Germline values: CDR1 MNHEY, CDR2 SVGEGT. V was clipped by 2 bases and J by 0 bases, with 8 bases between them. This chain's CDR3 is CASSYQQHSYNEQFF. The CDR3 DNA is TGTGCCAGCAGTTACCAACAGCACTCCTACAATGAGCAGTTCTTC.

As to this clonotype: A much bigger clone sits one base away, suggesting this may be a read error. Since the CDR3 does not end with the conserved phenylalanine or tryptophan, this likely comes from a read error. V usage is TRBV7-3 and J usage is TRBJ2-1; D is uncertain. Germline loops: CDR1 SGHTA, CDR2 FQGTGA. The CDR3 contains 14 residues. Trimming cost V 3 bases and J 8 bases, with 14 bases left between them. Here the CDR3 DNA reads TGTGCCAGCAGCTTGGTTAGCTCTTGGGATGAGCAGTTCCTC. This encodes CASSLVSSWDEQFL.

This sequence joins TRBV10-2 and TRBJ2-4, with D hard to call. Trimming cost V 4 bases and J 0 bases, with 13 bases left between them. Germline CDR1 is WSHSY and CDR2 is SAAADI. The CDR3 totals 16 residues. The CDR3 protein is CASSGFDFLAKNIQYF. CDR3 DNA sequence: TGCGCCAGCAGTGGTTTCGATTTTCTAGCCAAAAACATTCAGTACTTC.